This passage covers 23 T cell receptor beta chains from one sample sequenced in a study of low-dose radiotherapy and immunotherapy resistance in tumors. Primers used for first-strand cDNA, a TRAV- and TRBV-specific set, covered both alpha and beta chains. PCR amplification of the TCRs was performed with Phusion for 15 to 25 PCR cycles, and it relied on a constant-region primer together with a V-primer adapter. TCRdb recomputed calls from the reads with MiXCR, one row per CDR3 protein. The sample contains about 16,000 distinct CDR3 sequences, under 80% of which appear only once. These receptor sequences come from a human donor with advanced metastatic prostate, ovarian, gallbladder or colorectal cancer (not recorded which). This table probably holds off-target reads from a library built for another chain.

The chain links TRBV9 to TRBJ2-1; tentative D call: TRBD2 (5 bases). The germline gives CDR1 SGDLS, CDR2 YYNGEE. The CDR3 has 13 amino acids. Trimming cost V 5 bases and J 0 bases, with 6 bases left between them. This CDR3 reads CASSRGSYNEQFF. The DNA of the CDR3 is TGTGCCAGCAGTCGGGGCTCCTACAATGAGCAGTTCTTC.

This clonotype was seen just once. The chain uses TRBV6-2 or TRBV6-3 and TRBJ2-7; 9 bases align to TRBD1. J gave up 6 bases and V 4 bases, and 4 bases lay outside the gene matches. The germline gives CDR1 MNHEY, CDR2 SVGEGT. CDR3 length: 13 amino acids. Here the CDR3 reads CASSSGTGIEQYF. CDR3 nucleotides: TGTGCCAGCAGTTCCGGGACAGGGATCGAGCAGTACTTC.

The genes are TRBV6-2 or TRBV6-3 and TRBJ1-1, with D maybe TRBD1 (5 bases). The CDR3 has 15 residues. Per germline, CDR1 MNHEY and CDR2 SVGEGT. V gave up 8 bases and J gave up 0 bases, with 16 bases separating them. The CDR3 DNA sequence: TGTGCCAGCCGGGGACGGCAGATCATGAACACTGAAGCTTTCTTT. This sequence encodes CASRGRQIMNTEAFF.

V is TRBV28 and J is TRBJ1-4, with D maybe TRBD1 (6 bases). V was shortened by 7 bases and J by 7 bases, with 16 bases between the two germline ends. The germline gives CDR1 MDHEN, CDR2 SYDVKM. The length of the CDR3 is 14 residues. The CDR3 loop reads CASNVDRIGEKLFF. DNA for the CDR3: TGTGCCAGCAACGTTGACAGGATAGGTGAAAAACTGTTTTTT.

This rearrangement joins TRBV5-8 to TRBJ2-5; no clear D. The CDR3 sequence is 15 residues long. V lost 0 bases and J lost 0, with 9 bases in between. The germline gives CDR1 SGHTS, CDR2 YDEGEE. The DNA of the CDR3 is TGTGCCAGCAGCTTGGTATCCAGTAACCAAGAGACCCAGTACTTC. This sequence encodes CASSLVSSNQETQYF.

This rearrangement joins TRBV7-9 to TRBJ2-5; D is ambiguous. This CDR3 is 16 amino acids long. V was pared by 2 bases and J by 1 base, with 14 bases between. In germline, CDR1 is SEHNR, CDR2 FQNEAQ (reference sequence). The CDR3 loop is CASSLRSSRSQETQYF. CDR3 DNA: TGTGCCAGCAGCTTAAGGTCTAGTCGGTCCCAAGAGACCCAGTACTTC.

J is TRBJ2-1 and V is TRBV4-3; TRBD2 is a possible D gene (5 bases). Germline lookup yields CDR1 LGHNA and CDR2 YSLEER. This CDR3 comprises 15 residues. Trimming left V 2 bases short and J 0 bases short, with 8 bases between. CDR3 region: CASSQLASSYNEQFF. The CDR3 DNA follows: TGCGCCAGCAGCCAACTAGCAAGCTCCTACAATGAGCAGTTCTTC.

This clonotype was recorded once. The chain links TRBV11-2 to TRBJ2-5, with D perhaps given as TRBD1 or TRBD2 (5 bases each). The CDR3 consists of 13 residues. The V end lost 1 base, the J end lost 4 bases, and 7 bases lay between the germline ends. CDR1 SGHAT and CDR2 FQNNGV come from the germline V gene. The chain's CDR3 is CASSLGGTETQYF. The CDR3 DNA sequence: TGTGCCAGCAGCTTAGGAGGGACAGAGACCCAGTACTTC.

The J gene is TRBJ1-5, the V gene TRBV28; 9 bases line up with TRBD1. Germline CDR1 is MDHEN and CDR2 is SYDVKM. The CDR3 has 16 residues. The junction had 5 bases not matched to a gene; V was cut back by 5 bases and J by 0 bases. CDR3 amino acids: CASSGDREYSNQPQHF. CDR3 DNA sequence: TGTGCCAGCAGTGGGGACAGGGAGTATAGCAATCAGCCCCAGCATTTT.

The chain recombines TRBV24-1 with TRBJ2-5; 8 positions agree with TRBD1. From germline, CDR1 is KGHDR and CDR2 SFDVKD. V shed 5 bases, J shed 2 bases, and the junction held 3 bases outside the gene matches. This CDR3 region has 14 residues. The CDR3 region is CATSVTGGQETQYF. The CDR3 coding sequence is TGTGCCACCAGTGTAACAGGGGGACAAGAGACCCAGTACTTC.

The chain joins TRBV19 to TRBJ2-7; 11 nucleotides align to TRBD2. Germline values: CDR1 LNHDA, CDR2 SQIVND (reference sequence). This CDR3 spans 15 amino acids. V lost 10 bases to trimming and J lost 6 bases; unmatched junction nucleotides: 14. The CDR3: CATSGTSGRSSEQYF. The CDR3 DNA reads as TGTGCCACGAGTGGCACTAGCGGGAGATCTTCCGAGCAGTACTTC.

The chain uses TRBV2 and TRBJ1-2, with D possibly matching TRBD1 (5 bases). Trimming cost V 2 bases and J 7 bases, with 11 bases left between them. Per germline, CDR1 SNHLY and CDR2 FYNNEI. CDR3 length: 13 residues. The CDR3 coding sequence is TGTGCCAGCAGTGAACAGGGTGTGGGTGGCTACACCTTC. Translated: CASSEQGVGGYTF.

The chain has TRBV2 and TRBJ1-1; D unresolved. Germline-derived CDR1 and CDR2 are SNHLY and FYNNEI. V dropped 7 bases and J dropped 5 bases, with 17 bases sitting between them. CDR3 length: 14 residues. DNA of the CDR3: TGTGCCAGCAAAACCGGGATTTGGGAAACTGAAGCTTTCTTT. This codes for CASKTGIWETEAFF.

This chain connects TRBV5-1 to TRBJ1-1; D unresolved. V gave up 0 bases and J gave up 0 bases, with 9 bases separating them. The CDR3 loop spans 15 amino acids. CDR1 and CDR2 from the germline V gene are SGHRS and YFSETQ. The chain's CDR3 is CASSLGWTVNTEAFF. In nucleotides, the CDR3 is TGCGCCAGCAGCTTGGGATGGACGGTGAACACTGAAGCTTTCTTT.

The chain recombines TRBV12-3 or TRBV12-4 with TRBJ2-1, with D hard to call. V shed 0 bases and J shed 4 bases, with 7 bases lying between them. The CDR3 spans 14 residues. CDR3 protein: CASSLALRYNEQFF. As DNA, the CDR3 is TGTGCCAGCAGTTTAGCGCTACGGTACAATGAGCAGTTCTTC.

This chain joins TRBV4-1 and TRBJ2-1, with a possible D match to TRBD1 (6 bases). This CDR3 has 15 amino acids. V lost 0 bases to trimming and J lost 6 bases, with 12 bases between them. CDR1 is MGHRA and CDR2 is YSYEKL in the germline V gene. The CDR3 nucleotides are TGCGCCAGCAGCCAAGATTACCCAGGGGTCAATGAGCAGTTCTTC. Translating gives CASSQDYPGVNEQFF.

This chain links TRBV6-2 or TRBV6-3 with TRBJ2-1, with D possibly being TRBD1 or TRBD2 (5 bases each). Germline CDR1 and CDR2: MNHEY and SVGEGT. The CDR3 contains 12 residues. V lost 6 bases and J 12 bases, leaving 15 bases between the germline ends. CDR3 residues: CASSPQGRGQFF. Written as DNA, the CDR3 is TGTGCCAGCAGCCCCCAGGGTCGGGGGCAGTTCTTC.

J is TRBJ1-2 and V is TRBV4-1, with 8 bases lining up with TRBD1. The trim removed 4 bases at V and 8 bases at J, leaving 3 bases unmatched. The germline V gene encodes CDR1 MGHRA and CDR2 YSYEKL. The length of the CDR3 is 12 residues. The CDR3 loop reads CASSPGDRGYTF. Here the CDR3 DNA reads TGCGCCAGCAGCCCTGGGGACAGGGGCTACACCTTC.

This chain joins TRBV21-1 and TRBJ1-5; TRBD1 is the table's D call, not checked against the DNA. TRBV21-1 is annotated as a pseudogene. The CDR3 runs to 15 residues. This CDR3 reads CAIVLTGGASQPQHF. The CDR3 nucleotides are TGTGCCATCGTCCTCACAGGGGGCGCGAGTCAGCCCCAGCATTTT.

Regarding this clonotype: Germline and junction disagree at one end, which may indicate a read error. The chain joins TRBV19 to TRBJ1-2; TRBD1 might be the D (5 bases). The CDR3 spans 15 residues. The germline V gene encodes CDR1 LNHDA and CDR2 SQIVND (reference sequence). The CDR3 is CASTPAGQPIYCYTF. The CDR3, as DNA: TGTGCCAGTACGCCGGCAGGGCAACCAATCTATTGCTACACCTTC.

The V gene is TRBV6-2 or TRBV6-3, the J gene TRBJ2-5; D is ambiguous. The germline V and J ends were trimmed by 5 bases and 4 bases, with 14 bases remaining between them. Germline CDR1 MNHEY, CDR2 SVGEGT. The CDR3 sequence is 14 residues long. CDR3: CASSTSRPRETQYF. The CDR3 DNA is TGTGCCAGCAGTACATCACGGCCACGAGAGACCCAGTACTTC.

The J gene is TRBJ1-4, the V gene TRBV27, with 9 bases aligning to TRBD1. Germline V gives CDR1 MNHEY, CDR2 SMNVEV (reference sequence). CDR3 length: 14 residues. With V trimmed by 3 bases and J by 7 bases, 3 bases remained unmatched. CDR3 in amino acids: CASSLGQGIEKLFF. For the CDR3, the DNA is TGTGCCAGCAGTTTGGGACAGGGAATTGAAAAACTGTTTTTT.

The V gene is TRBV5-1, the J gene TRBJ2-1, with D perhaps TRBD2 (6 bases). V lost 0 bases to trimming and J lost 2 bases, with 12 bases between them. The CDR3 runs 16 residues. Germline V gene sequence: CDR1 SGHRS, CDR2 YFSETQ. The DNA of the CDR3 is TGCGCCAGCAGCTTGGATGGGCGGGGACCCTACAATGAGCAGTTCTTC. Protein product: CASSLDGRGPYNEQFF.